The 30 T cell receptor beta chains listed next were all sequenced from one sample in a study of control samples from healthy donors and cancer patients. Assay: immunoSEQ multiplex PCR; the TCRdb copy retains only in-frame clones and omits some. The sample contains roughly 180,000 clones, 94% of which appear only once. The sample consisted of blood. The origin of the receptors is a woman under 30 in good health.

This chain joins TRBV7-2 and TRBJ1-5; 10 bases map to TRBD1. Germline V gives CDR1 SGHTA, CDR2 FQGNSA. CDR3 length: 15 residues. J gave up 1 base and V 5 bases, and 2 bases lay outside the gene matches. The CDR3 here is CASSQGQGSNQPQHF. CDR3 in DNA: TGTGCCAGCAGCCAGGGACAGGGGAGCAATCAGCCCCAGCATTTT.

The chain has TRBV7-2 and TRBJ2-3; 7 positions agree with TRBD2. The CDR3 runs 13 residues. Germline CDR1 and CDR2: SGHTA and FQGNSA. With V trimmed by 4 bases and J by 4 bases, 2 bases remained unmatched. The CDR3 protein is CASSYRGADTQYF. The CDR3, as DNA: TGTGCCAGCAGCTACCGGGGGGCAGATACGCAGTATTTT.

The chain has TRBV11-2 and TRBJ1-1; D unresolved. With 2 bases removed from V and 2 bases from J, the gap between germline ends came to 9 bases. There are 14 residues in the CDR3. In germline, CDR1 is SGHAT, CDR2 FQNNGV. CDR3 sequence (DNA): TGTGCCAGCAGCTTAAGAAGGGAAAACACTGAAGCTTTCTTT. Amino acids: CASSLRRENTEAFF.

CDR3: CASSLLRNTEAFF. The DNA for the CDR3 is TGTGCCAGCAGCTTGTTAAGGAACACTGAAGCTTTCTTT. This chain joins TRBV5-8 and TRBJ1-1; D is undetermined. The CDR3 extends over 13 amino acids. The V end lost 1 base, the J end lost 1 base, and 5 bases lay between the germline ends. Germline V gene lookup returns CDR1 SGHTS and CDR2 YDEGEE.

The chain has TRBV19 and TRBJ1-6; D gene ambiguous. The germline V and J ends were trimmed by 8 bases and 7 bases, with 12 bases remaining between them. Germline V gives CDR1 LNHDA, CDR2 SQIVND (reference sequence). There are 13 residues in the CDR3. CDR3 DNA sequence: TGTGCCAGTGGAGGCTCACGAAATTCACCCCTCCACTTT. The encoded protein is CASGGSRNSPLHF.

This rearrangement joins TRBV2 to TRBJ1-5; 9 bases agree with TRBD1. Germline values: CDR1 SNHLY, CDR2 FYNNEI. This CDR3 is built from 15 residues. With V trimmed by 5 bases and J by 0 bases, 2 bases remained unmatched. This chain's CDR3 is CASSWDRDSNQPQHF. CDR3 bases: TGTGCCAGCAGTTGGGACAGGGATAGCAATCAGCCCCAGCATTTT. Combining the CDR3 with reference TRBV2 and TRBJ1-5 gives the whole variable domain EPEVTQTPSHQVTQMGQEVILRCVPISNHLYFYWYRQILGQKVEFLVSFYNNEISEKSEIFDDQFSVERPDGSNFTLKIRSTKLEDSAMYFCASSWDRDSNQPQHFGDGTRLSIL.

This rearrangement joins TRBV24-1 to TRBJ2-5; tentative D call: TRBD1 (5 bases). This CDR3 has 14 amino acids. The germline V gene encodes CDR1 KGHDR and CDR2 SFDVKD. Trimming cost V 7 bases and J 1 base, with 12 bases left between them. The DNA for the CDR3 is TGTGCCACCAGGGCGGACAACATCCAAGAGACCCAGTACTTC. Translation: CATRADNIQETQYF.

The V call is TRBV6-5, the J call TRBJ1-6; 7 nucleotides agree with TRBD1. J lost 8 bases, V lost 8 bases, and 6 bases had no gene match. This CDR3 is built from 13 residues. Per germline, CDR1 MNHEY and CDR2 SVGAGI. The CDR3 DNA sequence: TGTGCCAGCCGAATCAGGGGGGATTCACCCCTCCACTTT. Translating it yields CASRIRGDSPLHF.

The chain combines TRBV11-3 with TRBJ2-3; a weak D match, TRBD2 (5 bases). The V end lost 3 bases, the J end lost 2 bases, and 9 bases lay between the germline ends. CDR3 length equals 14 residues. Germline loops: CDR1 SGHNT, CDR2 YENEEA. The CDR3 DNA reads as TGTGCCAGCAGCTTCGGAGGAGCCACAGATACGCAGTATTTT. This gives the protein CASSFGGATDTQYF.

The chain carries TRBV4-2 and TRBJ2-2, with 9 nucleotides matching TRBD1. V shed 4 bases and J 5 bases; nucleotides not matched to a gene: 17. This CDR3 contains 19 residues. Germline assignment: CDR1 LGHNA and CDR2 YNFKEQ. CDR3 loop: CASSPTKLTGGARTGELFF. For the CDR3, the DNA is TGTGCCAGCAGCCCTACCAAACTTACAGGGGGCGCTCGGACCGGGGAGCTGTTTTTT.

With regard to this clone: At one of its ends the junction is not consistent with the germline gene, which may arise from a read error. CDR3 nucleotide sequence: TGTGCTAGCAGCCCAGGGAGGGGAGATACGCAGTATTTT. This encodes CASSPGRGDTQYF. This chain links TRBV7-7 with TRBJ2-3, with 7 bases identical to TRBD2. The V gene's germline CDR1 is SSHAT and CDR2 FNYEAQ (reference sequence). The CDR3 has 13 amino acids.

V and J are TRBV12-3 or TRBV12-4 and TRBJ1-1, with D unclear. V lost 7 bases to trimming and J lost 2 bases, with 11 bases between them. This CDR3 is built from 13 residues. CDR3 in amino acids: CASTFLFNTEAFF. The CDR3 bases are TGTGCCAGCACCTTCCTGTTTAACACTGAAGCTTTCTTT.

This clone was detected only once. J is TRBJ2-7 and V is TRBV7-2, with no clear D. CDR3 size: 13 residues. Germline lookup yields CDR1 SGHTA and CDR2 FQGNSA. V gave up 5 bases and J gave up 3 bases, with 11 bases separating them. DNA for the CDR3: TGTGCCAGCAGCCCCTCAAATGGCTACGAGCAGTACTTC. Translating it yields CASSPSNGYEQYF.

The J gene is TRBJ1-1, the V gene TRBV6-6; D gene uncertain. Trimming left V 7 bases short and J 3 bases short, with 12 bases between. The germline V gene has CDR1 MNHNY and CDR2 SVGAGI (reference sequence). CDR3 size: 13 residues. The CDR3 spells CASTPRRDTEAFF. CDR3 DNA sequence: TGTGCCAGCACCCCTAGGAGGGACACTGAAGCTTTCTTT.

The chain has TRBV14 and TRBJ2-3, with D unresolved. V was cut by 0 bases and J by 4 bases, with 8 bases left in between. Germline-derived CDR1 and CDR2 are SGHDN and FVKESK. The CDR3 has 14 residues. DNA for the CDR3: TGTGCCAGCAGCCAAGATCTGGGCGCAGATACGCAGTATTTT. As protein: CASSQDLGADTQYF.

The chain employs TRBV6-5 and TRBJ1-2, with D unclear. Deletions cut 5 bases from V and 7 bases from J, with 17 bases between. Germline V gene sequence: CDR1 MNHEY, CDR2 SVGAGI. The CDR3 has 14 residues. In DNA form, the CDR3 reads TGTGCCAGCAGTCAGGACCTCCTGAAGGGTGGCTACACCTTC. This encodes CASSQDLLKGGYTF.

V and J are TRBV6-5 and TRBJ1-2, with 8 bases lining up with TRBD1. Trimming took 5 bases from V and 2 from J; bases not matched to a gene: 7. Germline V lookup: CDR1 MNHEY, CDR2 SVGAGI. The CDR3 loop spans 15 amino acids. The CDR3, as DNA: TGTGCCAGCAGTATAGACAGGGGACACAACTATGGCTACACCTTC. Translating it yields CASSIDRGHNYGYTF.

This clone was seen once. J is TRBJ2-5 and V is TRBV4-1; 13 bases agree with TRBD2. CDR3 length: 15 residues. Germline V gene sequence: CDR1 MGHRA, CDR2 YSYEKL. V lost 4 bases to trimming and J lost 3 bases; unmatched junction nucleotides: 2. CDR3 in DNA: TGCGCCAGCAGCCTTGGACTAGCGGGGGAAGAGACCCAGTACTTC. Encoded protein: CASSLGLAGEETQYF.

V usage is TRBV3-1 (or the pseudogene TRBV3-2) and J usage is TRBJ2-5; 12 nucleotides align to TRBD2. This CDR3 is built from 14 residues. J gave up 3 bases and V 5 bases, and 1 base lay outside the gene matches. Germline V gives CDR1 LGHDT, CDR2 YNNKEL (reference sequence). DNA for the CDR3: TGTGCCAGCAGCGCTAGCGGGGGGGAAGAGACCCAGTACTTC. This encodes CASSASGGEETQYF.

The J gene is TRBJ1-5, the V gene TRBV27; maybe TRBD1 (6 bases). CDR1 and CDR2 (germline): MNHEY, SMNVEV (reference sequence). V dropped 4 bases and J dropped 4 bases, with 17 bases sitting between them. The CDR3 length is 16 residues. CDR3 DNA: TGTGCCAGCAGTTCCACATCCAGGGGTCCGAATCAGCCCCAGCATTTT. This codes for CASSSTSRGPNQPQHF.

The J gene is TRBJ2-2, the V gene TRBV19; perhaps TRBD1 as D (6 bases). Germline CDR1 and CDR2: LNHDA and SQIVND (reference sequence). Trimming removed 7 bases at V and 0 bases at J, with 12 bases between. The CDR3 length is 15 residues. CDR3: CASNQGPTNTGELFF. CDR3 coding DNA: TGTGCCAGTAACCAGGGGCCGACGAACACCGGGGAGCTGTTTTTT.

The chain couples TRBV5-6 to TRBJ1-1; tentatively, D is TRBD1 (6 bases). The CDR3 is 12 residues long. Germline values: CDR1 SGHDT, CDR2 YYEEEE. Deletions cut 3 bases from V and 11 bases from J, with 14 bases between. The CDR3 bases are TGTGCCAGCAGCTCTACAGGGCTGAGGGCTTTCTTT. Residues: CASSSTGLRAFF.

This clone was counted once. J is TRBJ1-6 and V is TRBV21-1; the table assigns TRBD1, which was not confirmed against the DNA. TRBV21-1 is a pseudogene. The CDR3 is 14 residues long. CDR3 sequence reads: CASSEDRDGSPLHF. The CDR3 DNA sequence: TGTGCCAGCAGCGAAGACAGGGATGGGTCACCCCTCCACTTT.

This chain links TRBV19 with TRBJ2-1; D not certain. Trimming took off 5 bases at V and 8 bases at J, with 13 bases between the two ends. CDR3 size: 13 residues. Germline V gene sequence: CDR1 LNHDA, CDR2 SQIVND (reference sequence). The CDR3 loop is CASSSPPPDEQFF. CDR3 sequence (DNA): TGTGCCAGTAGTTCACCCCCCCCGGATGAGCAGTTCTTC.

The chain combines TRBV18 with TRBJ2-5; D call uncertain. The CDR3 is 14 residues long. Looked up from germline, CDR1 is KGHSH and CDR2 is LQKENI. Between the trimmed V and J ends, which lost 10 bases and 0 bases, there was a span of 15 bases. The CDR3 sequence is CANSLDGYQETQYF. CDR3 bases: TGTGCCAACTCCCTGGACGGATACCAAGAGACCCAGTACTTC.

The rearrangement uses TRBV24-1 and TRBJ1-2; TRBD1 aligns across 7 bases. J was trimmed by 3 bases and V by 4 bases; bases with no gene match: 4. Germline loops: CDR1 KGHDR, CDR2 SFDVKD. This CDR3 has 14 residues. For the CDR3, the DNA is TGTGCCACCAGTGACACCAGGGGGTACTATGGCTACACCTTC. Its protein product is CATSDTRGYYGYTF.

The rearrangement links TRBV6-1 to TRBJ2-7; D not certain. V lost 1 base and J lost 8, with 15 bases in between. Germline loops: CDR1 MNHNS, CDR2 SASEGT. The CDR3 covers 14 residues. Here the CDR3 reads CASSEDRTVWQQYF. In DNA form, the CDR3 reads TGTGCCAGCAGTGAAGACCGGACGGTGTGGCAGCAGTACTTC.

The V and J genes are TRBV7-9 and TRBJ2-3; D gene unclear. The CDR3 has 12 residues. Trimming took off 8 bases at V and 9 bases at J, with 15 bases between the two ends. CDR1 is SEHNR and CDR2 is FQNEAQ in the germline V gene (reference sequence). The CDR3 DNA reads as TGTGCCAGCTCCACGCAGTGGTACACGCAGTATTTT. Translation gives CASSTQWYTQYF.

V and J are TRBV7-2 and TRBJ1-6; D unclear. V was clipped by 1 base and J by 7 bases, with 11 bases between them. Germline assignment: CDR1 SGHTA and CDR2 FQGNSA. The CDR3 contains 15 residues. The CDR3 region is CASSLDSNMNSPLHF. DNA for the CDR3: TGTGCCAGCAGCTTAGATAGCAACATGAATTCACCCCTCCACTTT.

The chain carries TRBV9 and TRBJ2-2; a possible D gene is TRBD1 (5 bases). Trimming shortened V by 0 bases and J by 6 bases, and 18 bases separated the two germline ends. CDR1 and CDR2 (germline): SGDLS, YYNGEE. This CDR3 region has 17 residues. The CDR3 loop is CASSVVDTQAFPGELFF. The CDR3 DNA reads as TGTGCCAGCAGCGTAGTGGACACCCAAGCCTTTCCCGGGGAGCTGTTTTTT. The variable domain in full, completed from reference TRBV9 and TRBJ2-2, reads DSGVTQTPKHLITATGQRVTLRCSPRSGDLSVYWYQQSLDQGLQFLIQYYNGEERAKGNILERFSAQQFPDLHSELNLSSLELGDSALYFCASSVVDTQAFPGELFFGEGSRLTVL.